The sample holds many counts of the clone carrying this TCR beta chain. Its antigen remains unknown. These data belong to a study of spatial heterogeneity in lung cancer. Study overall: At a median of roughly two years after resection, follow-up PBMC samples were sequenced when available. General study points: Follow-up blood showed ubiquitous expanded tumor TCRs less than blood at resection did.

TCRdb re-analysed the 5' RACE reads in MiXCR, keeping a single row per CDR3 protein. In the table there are some 54,000 distinct CDR3 sequences, less than 9% of which are singletons. Germline V gene lookup returns CDR1 DFQATT and CDR2 SNEGSKA (reference sequence). The CDR3 is 12 amino acids. The V gene end was trimmed by 6 bases and the J gene end by 1 base; junction bases not matched to a gene: 2. Time point: blood at routine non-recurrence follow-up after resection. Researchers sequenced whole RNA taken from tumor, nontumor lung or frozen PBMC without sorting. The clonotype was recovered from a female donor with early-stage non-small cell lung cancer. Sequences were derived from PBMCs, sampled at follow-up. The chain uses TRBV20-1 and TRBJ2-7; 8 bases are shared with TRBD2. The CDR3 is CSAGGGSYEQYF. The CDR3 bases are TGCAGTGCCGGCGGGGGGTCCTACGAGCAGTACTTC.